This paragraph reports one TCR beta chain. The data stem from a study of circulating and synovial CD4+ cells in juvenile arthritis. The protocol was immunoSEQ multiplex PCR, while the TCRdb copy is restricted to in-frame clones and leaves out a portion. The table lists 30,000 to 40,000 clones, about 95% of them singletons, with about 0.68% in the top ten. Per the germline V gene, CDR1 is LNHDA and CDR2 is SQIVND (reference sequence). The CDR3 covers 17 residues. Trimming removed 0 bases from V and 9 bases from J, with 22 bases in between. Specimen: CD4+ T cells from blood. This chain links TRBV19 with TRBJ2-3; D is possibly TRBD2 (7 bases). The clonotype was recovered from a human donor with juvenile idiopathic arthritis. The CDR3 loop reads CASSIEAAGAQGRTQYF. The CDR3 DNA sequence: TGTGCCAGTAGTATAGAGGCGGCGGGGGCCCAGGGACGGACGCAGTATTTT.